This record looks at one T cell receptor (beta chain) sequence and its context. The data derive from a study of human T cells and chemical hapten exposure. TCRdb reprocessed the RACE reads via MiXCR and lists one record per CDR3 protein. The table has 95,000 to 150,000 distinct CDR3 sequences, roughly 10% seen once; the top ten hold 2.4%. This CDR3 has 14 amino acids. Germline values: CDR1 SQVTM, CDR2 ANQGSEA. The V segment lost 4 bases and the J segment 7 bases; nucleotides outside the gene matches: 9. Documented time point: patch test 3, about 24 weeks after DPC sensitization. Treatment meaning: therapeutic diphenylcyclopropenone sensitization with weekly scalp DPC.

The source of this sequence is a woman in her forties or fifties with alopecia areata. Some clones in this sample may be carry-over from other donors' samples. Sample: whole blood, taken in connection with sensitization to the hapten diphenylcyclopropenone (DPC). The V and J genes are TRBV29-1 and TRBJ2-1; 8 bases line up with TRBD2. CDR3 region: CSVVGTRVENEQFF. CDR3 sequence (DNA): TGCAGCGTTGTGGGGACTAGAGTCGAAAATGAGCAGTTCTTC.